What follows describes a single T cell receptor (beta chain). TCRdb keeps only in-frame clones here, not all; method: immunoSEQ multiplex PCR. This table has hundreds of thousands of clones, roughly 72% appearing once. The sample comes from a study of shared clonotypes between healthy human individuals. V was pared by 2 bases and J by 6 bases, with 12 bases of the junction left unmatched. The CDR3 runs 16 residues. Germline V lookup: CDR1 SGDLS, CDR2 YYNGEE. The TCR sequence derives from a woman aged 40 to 49 in good health. Some clones in this sample may be carry-over from other donors' samples. The specimen was PBMCs. The chain has TRBV9 and TRBJ2-5; 8 nucleotides match TRBD2. In DNA form, the CDR3 reads TGTGCCAGCAGCGTGACTAGCGCCCAAAATCCACAGACCCAGTACTTC. It yields the protein CASSVTSAQNPQTQYF.